A single sample gave rise to the 7 T cell receptor beta chains below, sequenced in a study of T cell repertoires in cytomegalovirus infection. No antigen is known for these receptors. Each CDR3 protein is one row after TCRdb ran MiXCR on the reads. The sample yields 830,000 or so distinct CDR3 sequences, approximately 30% seen once. This sample comprised cultured CD8+ T cells from PBMCs, obtained from culture after CMV antigen stimulation. These receptors were obtained from a human donor in good health (CMV status not recorded). Some clones in this sample may be carry-over from other donors' samples.

The rearrangement joins TRBV6-5 to TRBJ2-3; TRBD1 matches at 7 bases. CDR3 size: 14 residues. Germline CDR1 and CDR2: MNHEY and SVGAGI. Germline trimming cut 7 bases from V and 2 bases from J; bases unmatched to any gene: 6. The CDR3 region has the DNA TGTGCCAGCAACCGACAGGGCTACACAGATACGCAGTATTTT. It yields the protein CASNRQGYTDTQYF.

The chain recombines TRBV7-6 with TRBJ2-6; maybe TRBD2 (6 bases). Germline loops: CDR1 SGHVS, CDR2 FNYEAQ. Deletions cut 5 bases from V and 1 base from J, with 12 bases between. CDR3 length equals 16 residues. As DNA, the CDR3 is TGTGCCAGCAGCCCTACTGGGGGGTCTGGGGCCAACGTCCTGACTTTC. Amino acids: CASSPTGGSGANVLTF.

CDR3 amino acids: CASSGPGGSYNSPLHF. DNA for the CDR3: TGTGCCAGTAGCGGACCTGGCGGCTCCTATAATTCACCCCTCCACTTT. The V gene is TRBV19, the J gene TRBJ1-6; D not resolved. CDR3 length equals 16 residues. V was pared by 6 bases and J by 0 bases, with 12 bases between. The V gene's germline CDR1 is LNHDA and CDR2 SQIVND (reference sequence).

The chain links TRBV28 to TRBJ1-5; 9 bases agree with TRBD1. Unmatched junction bases numbered 9, after V lost 5 bases and J lost 7 bases. Germline loops: CDR1 MDHEN, CDR2 SYDVKM. The CDR3 spans 15 residues. CDR3 in DNA: TGTGCCAGCAGTACCCGGGACAGGGTGGAGCAGCCCCAGCATTTT. Residues: CASSTRDRVEQPQHF.

This clonotype was detected many times. This chain uses TRBV7-2 with TRBJ1-2; possible D gene TRBD1, 5 bases. The CDR3 loop spans 15 amino acids. Germline V gene data show CDR1 as SGHTA and CDR2 as FQGNSA. The V and J ends lost 3 bases and 3 bases respectively, with 14 bases between them. The CDR3 bases are TGTGCCAGCAGCTTTGGGGACCAAGGGGACTATGGCTACACCTTC. Translating it yields CASSFGDQGDYGYTF.

The genes are TRBV18 and TRBJ1-4; unclear D gene. The length of the CDR3 is 11 residues. The germline V gene encodes CDR1 KGHSH and CDR2 LQKENI. This CDR3 reads CATGRDEKLFF. CDR3 nucleotide sequence: TGTGCAACGGGGAGGGATGAAAAACTGTTTTTT.

CDR3 protein: CSVIQGMEGETQYF. Here the CDR3 DNA reads TGCAGCGTAATACAGGGGATGGAAGGAGAGACCCAGTACTTC. The chain links TRBV29-1 to TRBJ2-5, with 7 bases aligning to TRBD1. Trimming took 6 bases from V and 4 from J; bases not matched to a gene: 11. The CDR3 has 14 residues. Germline CDR1 reads SQVTM; CDR2 reads ANQGSEA.